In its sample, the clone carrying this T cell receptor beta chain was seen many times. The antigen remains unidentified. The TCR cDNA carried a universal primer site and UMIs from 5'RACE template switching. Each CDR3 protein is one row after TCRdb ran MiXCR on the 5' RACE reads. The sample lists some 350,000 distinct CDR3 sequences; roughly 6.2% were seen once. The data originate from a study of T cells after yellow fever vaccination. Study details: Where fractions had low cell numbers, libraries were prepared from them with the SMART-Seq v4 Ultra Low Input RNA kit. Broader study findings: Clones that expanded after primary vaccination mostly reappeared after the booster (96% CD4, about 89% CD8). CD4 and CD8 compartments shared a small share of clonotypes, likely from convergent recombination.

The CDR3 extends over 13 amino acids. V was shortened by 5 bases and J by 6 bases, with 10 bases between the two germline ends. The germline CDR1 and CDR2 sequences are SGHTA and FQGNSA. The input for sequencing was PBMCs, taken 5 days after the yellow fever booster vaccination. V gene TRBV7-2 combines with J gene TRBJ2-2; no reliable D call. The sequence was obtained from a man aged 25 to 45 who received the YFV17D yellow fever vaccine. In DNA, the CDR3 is TGTGCCAGCAGCACAACGGGTTCCGGGGAGCTGTTTTTT. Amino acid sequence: CASSTTGSGELFF.